This T cell receptor beta chain came from a study of CD8 T cells in Susac syndrome. The study, taken as a whole, reports: Clonal expansion was not seen in any Susac syndrome CD4+ T cell repertoire.

The CDR3 contains 15 residues. Germline V gene sequence: CDR1 MDHEN, CDR2 SYDVKM. The ends were cut back, 6 bases at V and 2 bases at J, with 16 bases in the middle. Patients with Susac syndrome met diagnostic criteria defined recently for definite or probable disease. cDNA came from approximately 0.5 to 1 ug RNA primed by random hexamers. TCRdb reprocessed the immunoSEQ multiplex PCR reads with MiXCR, giving one entry per CDR3 protein. This sample has some 200,000 distinct CDR3 sequences, with over 75% found just once. On this clonotype itself: Antigen specificity is unknown.

The genes are TRBV28 and TRBJ1-2; tentative D call: TRBD1 (5 bases). The sequenced sample consisted of CD4+ T cells from PBMCs. The receptor's source is a human donor with Susac syndrome. The CDR3 loop reads CASRDALQGNYGYTF. CDR3 DNA sequence: TGTGCCAGCAGGGATGCGTTGCAGGGCAACTATGGCTACACCTTC.